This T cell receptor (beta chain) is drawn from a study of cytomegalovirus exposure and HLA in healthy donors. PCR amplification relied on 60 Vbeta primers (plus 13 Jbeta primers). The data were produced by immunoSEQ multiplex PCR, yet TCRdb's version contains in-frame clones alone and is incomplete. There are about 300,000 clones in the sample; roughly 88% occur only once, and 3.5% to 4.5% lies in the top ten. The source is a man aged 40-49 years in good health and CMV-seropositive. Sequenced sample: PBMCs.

The CDR3 sequence is CASSLTTASYEQYF. CDR3 in DNA: TGTGCCAGCAGTTTAACGACAGCGTCCTACGAGCAGTACTTC. The chain carries TRBV6-5 and TRBJ2-7; TRBD1 is a possible D gene (5 bases). Germline loops: CDR1 MNHEY, CDR2 SVGAGI. The germline V and J ends were trimmed by 4 bases and 1 base, with 11 bases remaining between them. The CDR3 extends over 14 amino acids.